This TCR beta chain was captured in a study of T-cell reconstitution after alpha-beta-depleted transplantation in children. Unique molecular identifiers were used in preparing the TCRbeta library. TCRdb recomputed calls from the PCR reads with MiXCR, one row per CDR3 protein. The sample lists 230,000 or so distinct CDR3 sequences; around 9.7% were seen once. The CDR3 is made up of 17 amino acids. CDR1 SGHAT and CDR2 FQNNGV come from the germline V gene. Trimming took off 0 bases at V and 4 bases at J, with 15 bases between the two ends. The source is a human donor who donated a stem cell graft to a child with SCID. This chain connects TRBV11-2 to TRBJ1-4; a possible D gene is TRBD1 (5 bases). The source material was PBMCs from the stem cell graft donor, sampled from the stem cell graft. CDR3: CASSLEVVSRVNEKLFF. CDR3 in DNA: TGTGCCAGCAGCTTAGAGGTGGTTAGCAGGGTTAATGAAAAACTGTTTTTT.